The source of this TCR beta chain is a study of breast tumors, draining lymph nodes, adjacent tissues (dated by TCRdb to 2016 to 2017). Turning to the overall study: The study compared TCR beta repertoires across tumor, adjacent nontumor tissue and axillary lymph nodes from breast cancer patients. In human breast cancer, the study set out to evaluate how tumor, surrounding tissue and draining lymph node repertoires relate to one another and whether T cells may move between these sites. Overall study outcomes, separate from this receptor: The data were considered consistent with the idea that most tumor T cells come from the lymph node and then expand in tumor tissue. Tumors showed preferential V and J gene usage, and their T-cell repertoire diversity fell below that of lymph nodes yet above that of nontumor tissue. The conclusion that tumor T cells originate in lymph nodes was framed as consistent with a hypothesis rather than directly demonstrated. In luminal-like breast cancer, tumor and nontumor tissue repertoires resembled each other significantly more than in basal-like breast cancer.

From V the trimming removes 0 bases and from J it removes 6 bases, while the gene matches leave 12 bases of the junction unaccounted for. The CDR3 runs 19 amino acids, cysteine and phenylalanine included. Of all the DNA, just the CDR3 is kept, 57 bases in frame from base 1. Looking up the germline V gene yields CDR1 SGDLS and CDR2 YYNGEE. This clonotype showed up just once. Its antigen remains unidentified. No base quality values were provided; no much bigger clone lies one nucleotide off. A single read counts as weak evidence. The sample was run on an Illumina HiSeq 2000. Multiplex PCR amplification was used to build the TCR beta chain libraries. The amplified TCR beta chain products were analyzed by high-throughput sequencing. TCRdb passed the public sequencing reads through fastp at Q25 and MiXCR, retaining productive beta sequences. CDR3 protein duplicates are merged, each entry listing the most common genes and DNA. The sample table shows about 200,000 distinct CDR3 sequences, and 31% are seen once. The top ten clonotypes cover 4% to 4.5% of the sample.

Lymph node samples came from the axillary draining lymph nodes of breast cancer patients. The TCR comes from a female donor with breast cancer. Some clones in this sample may be carry-over from other donors' samples. Recombination connected TRBV9 to TRBJ2-6, and 10 bases in between align with TRBD1. The specimen was axillary lymph node tissue. The bases read TGTGCCAGCAGCGTAGCGGCCGGGACAGGGGCCTTTGCGGCCAACGTCCTGACTTTC. This gives the protein CASSVAAGTGAFAANVLTF.